This T cell receptor (beta chain) was retrieved from a study of OX40 agonist ivuxolimab in advanced cancers. Generated by immunoSEQ multiplex PCR, the TCRdb table keeps only in-frame clones and is missing some. This sample has 60,000 to 70,000 clones, with 85% to 90% found just once. The V and J ends lost 3 bases and 8 bases respectively, with 10 bases between them. Germline V gives CDR1 GTSNPN, CDR2 SVGIG (reference sequence). This CDR3 region has 11 residues. The sequencing used CD4+ or CD8+ T cells sorted from blood, collected in a trial of the OX40 agonist ivuxolimab. The chain uses TRBV30 and TRBJ1-2; D is perhaps TRBD1 (5 bases). The TCR comes from an adult with an advanced solid tumor such as melanoma, head and neck, liver or kidney cancer. This CDR3 reads CAWSRDGGYTF. CDR3 in DNA: TGTGCCTGGAGCCGGGACGGGGGCTACACCTTC.